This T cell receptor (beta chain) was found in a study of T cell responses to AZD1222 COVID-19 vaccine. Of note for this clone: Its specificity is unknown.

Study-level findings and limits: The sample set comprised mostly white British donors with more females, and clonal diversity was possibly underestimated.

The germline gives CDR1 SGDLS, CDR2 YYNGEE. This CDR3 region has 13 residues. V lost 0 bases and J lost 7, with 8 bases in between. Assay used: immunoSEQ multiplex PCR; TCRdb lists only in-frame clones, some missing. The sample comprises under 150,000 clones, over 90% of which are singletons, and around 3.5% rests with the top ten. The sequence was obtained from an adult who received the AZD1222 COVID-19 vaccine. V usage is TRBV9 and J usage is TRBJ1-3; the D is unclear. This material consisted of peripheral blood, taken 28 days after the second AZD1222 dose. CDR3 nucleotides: TGTGCCAGCAGCGTAGACCCGGGGAACACCATATATTTT. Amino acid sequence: CASSVDPGNTIYF.